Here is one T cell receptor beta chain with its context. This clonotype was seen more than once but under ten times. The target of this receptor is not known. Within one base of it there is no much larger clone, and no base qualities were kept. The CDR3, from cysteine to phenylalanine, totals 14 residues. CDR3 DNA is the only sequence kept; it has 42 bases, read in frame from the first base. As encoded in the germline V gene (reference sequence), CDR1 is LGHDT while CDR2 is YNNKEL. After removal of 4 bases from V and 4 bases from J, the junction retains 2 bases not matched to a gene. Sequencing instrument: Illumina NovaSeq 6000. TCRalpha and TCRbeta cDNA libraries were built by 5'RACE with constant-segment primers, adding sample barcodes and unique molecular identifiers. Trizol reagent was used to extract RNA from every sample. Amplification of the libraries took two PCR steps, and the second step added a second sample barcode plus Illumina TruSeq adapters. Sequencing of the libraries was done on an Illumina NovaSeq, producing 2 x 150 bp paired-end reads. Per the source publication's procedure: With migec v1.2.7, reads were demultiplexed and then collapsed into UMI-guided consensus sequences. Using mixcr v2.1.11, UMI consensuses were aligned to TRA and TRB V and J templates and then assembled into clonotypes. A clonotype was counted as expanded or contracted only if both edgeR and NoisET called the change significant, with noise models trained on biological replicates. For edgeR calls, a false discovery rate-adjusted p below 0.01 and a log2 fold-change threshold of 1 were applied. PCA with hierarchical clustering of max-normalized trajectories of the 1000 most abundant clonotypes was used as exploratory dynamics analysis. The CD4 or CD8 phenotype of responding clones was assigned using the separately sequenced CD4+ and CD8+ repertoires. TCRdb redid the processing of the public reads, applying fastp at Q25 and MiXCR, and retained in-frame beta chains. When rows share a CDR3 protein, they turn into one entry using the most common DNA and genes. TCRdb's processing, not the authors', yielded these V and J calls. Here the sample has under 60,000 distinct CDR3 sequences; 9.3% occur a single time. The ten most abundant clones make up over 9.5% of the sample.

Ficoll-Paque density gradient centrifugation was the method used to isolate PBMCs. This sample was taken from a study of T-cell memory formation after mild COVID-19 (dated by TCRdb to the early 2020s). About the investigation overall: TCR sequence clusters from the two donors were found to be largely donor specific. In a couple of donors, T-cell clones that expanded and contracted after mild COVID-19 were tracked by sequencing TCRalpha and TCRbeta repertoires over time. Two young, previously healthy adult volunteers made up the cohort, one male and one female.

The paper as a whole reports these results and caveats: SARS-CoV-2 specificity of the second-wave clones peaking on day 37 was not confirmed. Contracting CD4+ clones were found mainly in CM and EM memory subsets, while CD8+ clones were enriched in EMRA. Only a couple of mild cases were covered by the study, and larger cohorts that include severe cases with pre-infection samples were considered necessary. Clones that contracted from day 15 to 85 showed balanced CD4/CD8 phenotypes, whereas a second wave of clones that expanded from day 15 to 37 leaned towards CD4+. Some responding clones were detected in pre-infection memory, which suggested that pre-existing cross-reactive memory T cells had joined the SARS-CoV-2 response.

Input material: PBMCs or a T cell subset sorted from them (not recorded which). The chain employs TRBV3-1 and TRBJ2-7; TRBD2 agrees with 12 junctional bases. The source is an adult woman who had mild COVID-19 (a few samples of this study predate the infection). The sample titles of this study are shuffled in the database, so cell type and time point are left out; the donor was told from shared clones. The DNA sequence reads TGTGCCAGCAGCCTGACTAGCGGGAGTTACGAGCAGTACTTC. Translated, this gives CASSLTSGSYEQYF.